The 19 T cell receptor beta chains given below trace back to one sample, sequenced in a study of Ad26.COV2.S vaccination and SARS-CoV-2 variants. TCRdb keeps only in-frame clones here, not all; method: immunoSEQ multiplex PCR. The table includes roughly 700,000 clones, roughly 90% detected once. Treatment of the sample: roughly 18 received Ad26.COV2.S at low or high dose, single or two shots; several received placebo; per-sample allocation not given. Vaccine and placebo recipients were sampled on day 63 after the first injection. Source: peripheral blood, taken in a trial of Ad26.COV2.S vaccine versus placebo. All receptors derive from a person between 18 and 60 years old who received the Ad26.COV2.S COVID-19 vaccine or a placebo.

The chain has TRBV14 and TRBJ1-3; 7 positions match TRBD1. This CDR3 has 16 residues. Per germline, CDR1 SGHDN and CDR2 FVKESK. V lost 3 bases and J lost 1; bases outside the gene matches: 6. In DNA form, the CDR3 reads TGTGCCAGCAGCCAGTTCCTACAGGGGTCTGGAAACACCATATATTTT. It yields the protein CASSQFLQGSGNTIYF.

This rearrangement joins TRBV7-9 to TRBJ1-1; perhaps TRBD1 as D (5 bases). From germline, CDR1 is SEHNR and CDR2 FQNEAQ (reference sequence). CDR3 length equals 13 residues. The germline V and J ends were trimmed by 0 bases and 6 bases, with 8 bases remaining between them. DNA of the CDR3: TGTGCCAGCAGCTTAGCGACAGCGGCTGAAGCTTTCTTT. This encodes CASSLATAAEAFF. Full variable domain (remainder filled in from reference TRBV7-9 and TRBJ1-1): DTGVSQNPRHKITKRGQNVTFRCDPISEHNRLYWYRQTLGQGPEFLTYFQNEAQLEKSRLLSDRFSAERPKGSFSTLEIQRTEQGDSAMYLCASSLATAAEAFFGQGTRLTVV.

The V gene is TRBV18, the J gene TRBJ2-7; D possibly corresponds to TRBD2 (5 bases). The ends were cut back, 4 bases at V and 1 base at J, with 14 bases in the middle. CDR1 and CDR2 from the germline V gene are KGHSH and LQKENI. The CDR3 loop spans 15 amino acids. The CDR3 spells CASSRTSGASYEQYF. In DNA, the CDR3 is TGTGCCAGCTCACGGACGAGCGGTGCGTCCTACGAGCAGTACTTC.

The CDR3 coding sequence is TGTGCCAGCAGCCAAAACACCGGGGAGCTGTTTTTT. This sequence encodes CASSQNTGELFF. The V gene is TRBV3-1 (or the pseudogene TRBV3-2), the J gene TRBJ2-2; D remains unclear. This CDR3 is built from 12 residues. Trimming stripped 2 bases from V and 2 bases from J, with 0 bases between. The germline V gene encodes CDR1 LGHDT and CDR2 YNNKEL (reference sequence).

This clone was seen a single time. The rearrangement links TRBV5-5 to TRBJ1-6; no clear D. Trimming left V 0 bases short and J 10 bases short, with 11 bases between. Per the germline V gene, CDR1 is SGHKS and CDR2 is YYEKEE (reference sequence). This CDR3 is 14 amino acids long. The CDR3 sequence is CASSLEVVGSPLHF. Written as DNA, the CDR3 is TGTGCCAGCAGCTTGGAGGTTGTGGGATCACCCCTCCACTTT.

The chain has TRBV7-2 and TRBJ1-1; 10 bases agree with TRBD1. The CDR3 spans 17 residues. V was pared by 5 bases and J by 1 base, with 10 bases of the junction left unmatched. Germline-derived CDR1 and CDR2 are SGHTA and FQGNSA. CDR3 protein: CASSPGQGIFRNTEAFF. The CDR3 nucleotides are TGTGCCAGCAGCCCGGGACAGGGGATTTTTCGGAACACTGAAGCTTTCTTT.

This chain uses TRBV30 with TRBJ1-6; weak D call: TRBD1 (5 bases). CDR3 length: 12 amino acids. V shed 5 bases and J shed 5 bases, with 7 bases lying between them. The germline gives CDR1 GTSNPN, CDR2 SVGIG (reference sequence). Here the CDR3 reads CAWRRDNSPLHF. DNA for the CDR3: TGTGCCTGGCGCAGGGATAATTCACCCCTCCACTTT.

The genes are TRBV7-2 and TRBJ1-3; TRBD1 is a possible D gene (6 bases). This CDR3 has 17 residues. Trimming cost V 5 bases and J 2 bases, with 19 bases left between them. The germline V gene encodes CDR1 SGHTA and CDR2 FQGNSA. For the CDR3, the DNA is TGTGCCAGCAGCCCGGGGCCTCCAGGGGCTGCTGGAAACACCATATATTTT. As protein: CASSPGPPGAAGNTIYF.

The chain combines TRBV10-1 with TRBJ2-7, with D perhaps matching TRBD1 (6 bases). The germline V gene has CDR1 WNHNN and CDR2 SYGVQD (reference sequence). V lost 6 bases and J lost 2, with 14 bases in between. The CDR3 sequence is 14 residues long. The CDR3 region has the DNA TGCGCCAGCAGCGCGCCGGGACAACCCTACGAGCAGTACTTC. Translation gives CASSAPGQPYEQYF.

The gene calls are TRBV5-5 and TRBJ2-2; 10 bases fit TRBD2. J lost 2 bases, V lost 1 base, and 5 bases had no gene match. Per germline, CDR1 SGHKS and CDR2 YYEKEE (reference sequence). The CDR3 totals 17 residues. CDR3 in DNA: TGTGCCAGCAGCTTGTTGCTAGCGGGAGAAAACACCGGGGAGCTGTTTTTT. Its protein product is CASSLLLAGENTGELFF.

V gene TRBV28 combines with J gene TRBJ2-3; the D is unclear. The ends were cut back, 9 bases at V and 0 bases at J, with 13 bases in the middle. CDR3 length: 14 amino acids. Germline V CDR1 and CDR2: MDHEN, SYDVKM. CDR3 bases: TGTGCCAGTAAAGGGCTGATTAGCACAGATACGCAGTATTTT. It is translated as CASKGLISTDTQYF.

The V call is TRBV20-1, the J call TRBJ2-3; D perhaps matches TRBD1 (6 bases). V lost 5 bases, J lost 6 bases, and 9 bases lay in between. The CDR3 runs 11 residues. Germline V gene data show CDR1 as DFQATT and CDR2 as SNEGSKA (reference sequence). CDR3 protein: CSAQRGDTQYF. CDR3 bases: TGCAGTGCTCAAAGGGGGGATACGCAGTATTTT.

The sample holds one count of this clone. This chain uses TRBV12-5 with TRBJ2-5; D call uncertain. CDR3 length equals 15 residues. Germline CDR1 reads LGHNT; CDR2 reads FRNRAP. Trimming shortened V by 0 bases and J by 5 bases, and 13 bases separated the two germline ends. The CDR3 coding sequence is TGTGCTAGTGGTTTGGTAGGGTCCGAGTGGGAGACCCAGTACTTC. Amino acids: CASGLVGSEWETQYF.

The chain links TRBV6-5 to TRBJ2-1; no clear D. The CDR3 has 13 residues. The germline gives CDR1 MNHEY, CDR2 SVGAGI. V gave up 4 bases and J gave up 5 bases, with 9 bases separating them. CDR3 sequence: CASSFRPDNEQFF. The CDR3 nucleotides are TGTGCCAGCAGTTTTCGACCCGACAATGAGCAGTTCTTC.

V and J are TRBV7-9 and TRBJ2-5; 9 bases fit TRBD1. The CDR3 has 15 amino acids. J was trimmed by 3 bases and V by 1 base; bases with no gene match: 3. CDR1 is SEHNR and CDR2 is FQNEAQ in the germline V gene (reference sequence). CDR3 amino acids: CASSLGRTGEETQYF. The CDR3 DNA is TGTGCCAGCAGCTTAGGAAGGACAGGGGAAGAGACCCAGTACTTC.

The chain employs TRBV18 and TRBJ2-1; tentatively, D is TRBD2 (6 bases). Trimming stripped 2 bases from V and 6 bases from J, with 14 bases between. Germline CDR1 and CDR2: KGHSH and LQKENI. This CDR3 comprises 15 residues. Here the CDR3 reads CASSPRRERFNEQFF. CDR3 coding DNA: TGTGCCAGCTCACCAAGACGGGAGAGGTTCAATGAGCAGTTCTTC.

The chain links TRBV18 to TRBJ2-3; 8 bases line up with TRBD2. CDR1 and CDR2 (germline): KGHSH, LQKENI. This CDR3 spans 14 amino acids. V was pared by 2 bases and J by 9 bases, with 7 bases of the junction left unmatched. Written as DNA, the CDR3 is TGTGCCAGCTCACCAGCCAATAGCGGGGCCACGCAGTATTTT. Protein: CASSPANSGATQYF. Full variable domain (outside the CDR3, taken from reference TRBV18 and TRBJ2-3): NAGVMQNPRHLVRRRGQEARLRCSPMKGHSHVYWYRQLPEEGLKFMVYLQKENIIDESGMPKERFSAEFPKEGPSILRIQQVVRGDSAAYFCASSPANSGATQYFGPGTRLTVL.

CDR3 sequence: CASSLPAEAFF. CDR3 DNA sequence: TGTGCCAGCAGCTTACCCGCTGAAGCTTTCTTT. The rearrangement links TRBV7-2 to TRBJ1-1; the D is unclear. This CDR3 is built from 11 residues. CDR1 is SGHTA, CDR2 FQGNSA, per germline. V shed 2 bases and J shed 6 bases, with 4 bases lying between them.

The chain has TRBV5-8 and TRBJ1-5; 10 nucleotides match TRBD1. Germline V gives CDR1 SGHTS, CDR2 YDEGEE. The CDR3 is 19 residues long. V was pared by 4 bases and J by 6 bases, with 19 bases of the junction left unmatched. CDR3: CASSPGRGQGYRMGQPQHF. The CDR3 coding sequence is TGTGCCAGCAGCCCGGGGAGGGGACAGGGGTATAGGATGGGTCAGCCCCAGCATTTT.